A selection of T cell receptor beta chains follows, all from one sample in a study of cytomegalovirus exposure and HLA in healthy donors. Profiling relied on immunoSEQ multiplex PCR, and the TCRdb table lists in-frame clones only, not all of them. Among approximately 190,000 clones listed, around 82% were seen once. Sequenced input: PBMCs. The receptors originated from a woman younger than 45 in good health and CMV-seropositive. The CDR3 runs from the conserved cysteine through the conserved F or W. D genes are given only for firm matches.

V gene	D gene	CDR3 protein
TRBV11-3	NA	CASSLAGVVETQYF
TRBV6-1	NA	CASSGVQGIDEQYF
TRBV4-3	TRBD1	CASSHRDSYEQYF
TRBV10-3	TRBD2	CAISDSKREAGETQYF
TRBV6-5	NA	CAIGTPYYEQYF
TRBV7-3	NA	CASSLRRGETQYF
TRBV19	NA	CASSRQGLYEQYF
TRBV5-6	NA	CASSLSQVYNSPLHF
TRBV7-9	TRBD1	CSSSSAQGAFYGYTF
TRBV29-1	TRBD2	CSAPGGGEQFF
TRBV6-5	TRBD1	CASSPGTGLYF
TRBV7-8	TRBD1	CASSLAPWTGDSSYEQYF
TRBV28	NA	CASRSGPGNTIYF
TRBV6-1	TRBD2	CASSLTSGPYNEQFF
TRBV27	NA	CASSLEGTGTSPLHF
TRBV5-6	TRBD2	CASSLRLAGTHPLEQYF
TRBV2	TRBD1	CAGRNGQGVREKLFF
TRBV4-1	TRBD1	CASSQLIRQGARYEQYF
TRBV19	NA	CASSIGGAPYNEQFF
TRBV5-1	TRBD1	CASSPQGNYGYTF
TRBV18	TRBD1	CASSKRQGSTEAFF
TRBV9	NA	CASSVDPGRETGELFF
TRBV2	TRBD2	CATRPGLASTGELFF
TRBV19	TRBD1	CASSPLQGIGYTF
TRBV28	NA	CASSFPGSNQPQHF
TRBV7-3	NA	CASSLLLAAPQETQYF
TRBV5-8	NA	CASSLSQNYGYTF
TRBV7-6	TRBD1	CASSLRAGGTGELFF
TRBV7-9	NA	CASSLELPSEQYF
TRBV28	NA	CAARRGNGNTIYF
TRBV7-9	NA	CASTLREGGEQFF
TRBV9	TRBD1	CASSLRDRSTDTQYF
TRBV5-1	NA	CASRGGDTEAFF
TRBV19	TRBD1	CASSVGQGGTGELFF
TRBV6-5	NA	CASSYSTLTAEAFF
TRBV7-9	NA	CASSSRTGTGTGELFF
TRBV7-2	TRBD1	CASSFTTGGAFF
TRBV27	TRBD1	CASTKDRGLNSPLHF
TRBV11-2	NA	CASSLEATSTDTQYF
TRBV27	NA	CASREGPTGTGELFF
TRBV11-3	TRBD2	CASSPRTRGDTQYF
TRBV7-8	NA	CASSLVTLREVGKNIQYF
TRBV6-5	NA	CASRRGSGTIYF
TRBV4-2	NA	CASSQVTGRNTIYF
TRBV7-2	TRBD1	CASSLDRGFYEQYF
TRBV2	NA	CASNRRTTNYGYTF
TRBV7-3	NA	CASSQGPGELFF